The sequence of this T cell receptor (beta chain) was determined in a study of blood T cells in healthy people across ages. To note about this clonotype: The antigen is undetermined.

Alongside a J-beta primer mix, a sample-barcoded 5' primer served in a second PCR lasting roughly 6 to 12 cycles. A template-switch adaptor that had 12 random nucleotides put a tag on each cDNA molecule. TCRdb itself ran the 5' RACE reads through MiXCR, one entry per CDR3 protein. The sample includes 780,000 or so distinct CDR3 sequences, about 56% of them seen just once. The CDR3 runs 15 residues. Per the germline V gene, CDR1 is MNHNY and CDR2 is SVGAGI (reference sequence). General study findings and limits: Naive T cell percentage showed a strong correlation with TCR beta diversity. It was held that diversity estimates obtained from one million T cells represented underestimates.

Those donating, healthy Caucasian individuals from Russia, were aged about 6 to 100. The origin of this receptor is a man in his forties or fifties in good health. This sequence joins TRBV6-6 and TRBJ2-4, with 7 bases aligning to TRBD2. The assigned J gene may be wrong: the sequence end matches TRBJ2-7 better. Sequences were obtained from blood. CDR3 in DNA: TGTGCCAGCAGCCTCCGGGCTAGCGGAAACTACGAGCAGTACTTC. It codes for CASSLRASGNYEQYF.